This T cell receptor (beta chain) was identified in a study of blood T cells in healthy people across ages. Across the study: Per two T cells, template switching captured roughly one barcoded beta molecule. General study findings and limits: The fall in TCR beta diversity per million T cells was roughly linear with age.

Turning to this clonotype: As yet, its antigen is unknown.

With 5 bases clipped from V and 11 bases from J, the junction kept 20 bases outside the gene matches. Germline V gene sequence: CDR1 DFQATT, CDR2 SNEGSKA (reference sequence). This CDR3 comprises 15 residues. Alongside a J-beta primer mix, a sample-barcoded 5' primer served in a second PCR lasting about 6 to 12 cycles. TCRdb re-called the 5' RACE reads with MiXCR, one entry per CDR3 protein. The table includes 600,000 to 800,000 distinct CDR3 sequences, approximately 52% detected once. V gene TRBV20-1 combines with J gene TRBJ2-5; TRBD2 matches at 7 bases. The TCR originated in a woman of 80 years or more in good health. The sequenced sample consisted of blood. CDR3 in amino acids: CSAGPLTGGPNEQYF. CDR3 DNA: TGCAGTGCTGGACCCCTGACGGGAGGACCTAATGAGCAGTACTTC.